The 27 T cell receptor beta chains reported below all come from one sample, sequenced in a study of CD8+CD57+ T cells in acquired aplastic anemia. Sequenced patients had shown CD8+CD57+ cell expansion by flow cytometry. The study profiled TCR beta VDJ and CDR3 using genomic DNA as template. TCRdb re-called the reads through MiXCR, storing one row per CDR3 protein. The sample has 95,000 to 150,000 distinct CDR3 sequences, about 60% seen once; the top ten hold 25% to 30%. The material sequenced was sorted CD4+, CD8+, or CD8+CD57+ T cells (not recorded which) from PBMCs. All receptors come from a human donor with aplastic anemia.

The sample holds a few counts of this clonotype. V and J are TRBV10-3 and TRBJ1-5; 7 positions match TRBD1. The V segment lost 3 bases and the J segment 2 bases; nucleotides outside the gene matches: 1. Germline V gene lookup returns CDR1 ENHRY and CDR2 SYGVKD. The CDR3 consists of 14 residues. The CDR3 reads CAISDDRGNQPQHF. As DNA, the CDR3 is TGTGCCATCAGTGATGACAGGGGCAATCAGCCCCAGCATTTT.

Only one count was recorded for this clonotype. The chain carries TRBV20-1 and TRBJ1-1; no reliable D call. CDR1 DFQATT and CDR2 SNEGSKA come from the germline V gene (reference sequence). V gave up 6 bases and J gave up 0 bases, with 17 bases separating them. The CDR3 totals 15 residues. CDR3 nucleotides: TGCAGTGCCACTGACCCGTCGGGGTTGAACACTGAAGCTTTCTTT. Encoded protein: CSATDPSGLNTEAFF.

The rearrangement joins TRBV25-1 to TRBJ2-7; 9 nucleotides line up with TRBD1. Germline CDR1 MGHDK, CDR2 SYGVNS. This CDR3 has 16 amino acids. The ends lost 3 bases at V and 3 bases at J; junction bases unmatched: 9. The CDR3 reads CASSDSPLDRGYEQYF. The CDR3 DNA follows: TGTGCCAGCAGTGACTCCCCCCTGGACAGGGGCTACGAGCAGTACTTC.

J is TRBJ1-1 and V is TRBV7-6; 7 bases align to TRBD1. Germline values: CDR1 SGHVS, CDR2 FNYEAQ. The V and J ends lost 5 bases and 5 bases, in that order; junction bases with no gene match: 14. The CDR3 runs to 16 residues. In DNA, the CDR3 is TGTGCCAGCAGCCCTGGACAGGCGGGCCTAAGGACTGAAGCTTTCTTT. Its protein product is CASSPGQAGLRTEAFF. The entire variable domain, with the rest obtained from reference TRBV7-6 and TRBJ1-1, is as follows: GAGVSQSPRYKVTKRGQDVALRCDPISGHVSLYWYRQALGQGPEFLTYFNYEAQQDKSGLPNDRFSAERPEGSISTLTIQRTEQRDSAMYRCASSPGQAGLRTEAFFGQGTRLTVV.

This rearrangement joins TRBV15 to TRBJ2-5, with D possibly matching TRBD1 (5 bases). V was pared by 3 bases and J by 9 bases, with 17 bases between. Germline V CDR1 and CDR2: LNHNV, YYDKDF (reference sequence). The CDR3 covers 14 residues. The CDR3 loop is CATSRTVSNQPQYF. CDR3 bases: TGTGCCACCAGCAGGACAGTCAGCAATCAGCCCCAGTACTTC.

This clonotype was recorded once. This chain links TRBV9 with TRBJ1-3; a weak D match, TRBD1 (6 bases). V lost 4 bases, J lost 0 bases, and 14 bases lay in between. Germline V gives CDR1 SGDLS, CDR2 YYNGEE. The CDR3 extends over 16 amino acids. CDR3 sequence: CASSSDRRNSGNTIYF. In DNA form, the CDR3 reads TGTGCCAGCAGCTCTGACAGGCGGAACTCTGGAAACACCATATATTTT.

The J gene is TRBJ1-1, the V gene TRBV29-1, with D hard to call. Germline V lookup: CDR1 SQVTM, CDR2 ANQGSEA. The CDR3 spans 13 residues. Deletions cut 6 bases from V and 4 bases from J, with 15 bases between. This chain's CDR3 is CSVDTGRRTEAFF. The CDR3 DNA reads as TGCAGCGTAGATACCGGGAGGCGCACTGAAGCTTTCTTT.

The sample holds a few counts of this clonotype. V is TRBV29-1 and J is TRBJ2-3; D unclear. This CDR3 is 12 amino acids long. Trimming removed 2 bases from V and 0 bases from J, with 3 bases in between. Looked up from germline, CDR1 is SQVTM and CDR2 is ANQGSEA. CDR3 DNA sequence: TGCAGCGTTGAACCTAGCACAGATACGCAGTATTTT. Its protein product is CSVEPSTDTQYF.

This clonotype was recorded at least ten times. The chain recombines TRBV2 with TRBJ2-7, with D possibly being TRBD1 (5 bases). Germline V gene lookup returns CDR1 SNHLY and CDR2 FYNNEI. The CDR3 has 14 amino acids. V was pared by 6 bases and J by 0 bases, with 12 bases between. In DNA, the CDR3 is TGTGCCAGCAGCACAGGATCCCGCTCCTACGAGCAGTACTTC. Residues: CASSTGSRSYEQYF.

V gene TRBV2 combines with J gene TRBJ1-1, with TRBD1 as a possible D gene (5 bases). The CDR3 totals 15 residues. Trimming stripped 6 bases from V and 3 bases from J, with 17 bases between. Germline V gene sequence: CDR1 SNHLY, CDR2 FYNNEI. The CDR3, as DNA: TGTGCCAGCAGACCAATGGACAAGTCCCACACTGAAGCTTTCTTT. Its protein is CASRPMDKSHTEAFF. Full variable domain (outside the CDR3, taken from reference TRBV2 and TRBJ1-1): EPEVTQTPSHQVTQMGQEVILRCVPISNHLYFYWYRQILGQKVEFLVSFYNNEISEKSEIFDDQFSVERPDGSNFTLKIRSTKLEDSAMYFCASRPMDKSHTEAFFGQGTRLTVV.

The chain is built from TRBV15 and TRBJ2-5, with 10 nucleotides matching TRBD2. Trimming removed 8 bases from V and 9 bases from J; junction bases left unmatched: 9. CDR3 length: 13 amino acids. Germline CDR1 reads LNHNV; CDR2 reads YYDKDF (reference sequence). CDR3 sequence reads: CATRTSGITAQYF. The CDR3 region has the DNA TGTGCCACCCGGACTAGCGGTATAACGGCCCAGTACTTC. Using reference TRBV15 and TRBJ2-5 for the parts outside the CDR3, the full variable domain is DAMVIQNPRYQVTQFGKPVTLSCSQTLNHNVMYWYQQKSSQAPKLLFHYYDKDFNNEADTPDNFQSRRPNTSFCFLDIRSPGLGDTAMYLCATRTSGITAQYFGPGTRLLVL.

The chain combines TRBV19 with TRBJ1-2; D ambiguous. Germline V gene data show CDR1 as LNHDA and CDR2 as SQIVND (reference sequence). Trimming cost V 3 bases and J 7 bases, with 6 bases left between them. The CDR3 has 11 amino acids. CDR3 sequence reads: CASSIFRGYTF. CDR3 nucleotide sequence: TGTGCCAGTAGTATCTTTCGTGGCTACACCTTC.

The J gene is TRBJ1-5, the V gene TRBV20-1; 7 bases are shared with TRBD1. The CDR3 has 12 residues. From germline, CDR1 is DFQATT and CDR2 SNEGSKA (reference sequence). The V gene end was trimmed by 6 bases and the J gene end by 6 bases; junction bases not matched to a gene: 5. As DNA, the CDR3 is TGCAGTGCCCTGACAGGGACTCAGCCCCAGCATTTT. Its translation: CSALTGTQPQHF.

This sequence joins TRBV7-9 and TRBJ2-7; 8 positions match TRBD1. This CDR3 comprises 14 residues. The V and J ends lost 6 bases and 4 bases, in that order; junction bases with no gene match: 8. Germline V gives CDR1 SEHNR, CDR2 FQNEAQ (reference sequence). The CDR3 protein is CASRPTGARYEQYF. CDR3 coding DNA: TGTGCCAGCAGACCGACAGGGGCGAGGTACGAGCAGTACTTC.

This clonotype has only one observation. CDR3 coding DNA: TGTGCCAGCAGTGAAGATAGGGTGGGAAACACCATATATTTT. Translation: CASSEDRVGNTIYF. The chain carries TRBV2 and TRBJ1-3; D not resolved. Trimming pared 1 base from V and 4 bases from J, leaving 8 bases between. Per the germline V gene, CDR1 is SNHLY and CDR2 is FYNNEI. This CDR3 is built from 14 residues.

The V and J genes are TRBV10-3 and TRBJ1-2, with D possibly being TRBD1 (6 bases). Per germline, CDR1 ENHRY and CDR2 SYGVKD. The CDR3 is 15 residues long. The V end was cut by 2 bases, the J end by 2 bases, with 12 bases between. Here the CDR3 reads CAISETPTGNYGYTF. The DNA for the CDR3 is TGTGCCATCAGTGAGACCCCCACAGGGAACTATGGCTACACCTTC.

Only a few counts were recorded for this clonotype. The chain links TRBV11-1 to TRBJ2-2; possible D gene TRBD2, 6 bases. Germline V CDR1 and CDR2: SGHAT, FQDESV (reference sequence). The V end lost 3 bases, the J end lost 6 bases, and 17 bases lay between the germline ends. The length of the CDR3 is 16 residues. CDR3: CASSLGLGKLAGELFF. DNA of the CDR3: TGTGCCAGCAGCTTGGGACTCGGGAAGCTCGCCGGGGAGCTGTTTTTT.

This clonotype has just one count. The chain joins TRBV20-1 to TRBJ2-7, with TRBD2 matching 7 bases. The trim removed 6 bases at V and 2 bases at J, leaving 4 bases unmatched. CDR3 length: 12 residues. Germline CDR1 and CDR2: DFQATT and SNEGSKA (reference sequence). This CDR3 reads CSATAGPYEQYF. DNA of the CDR3: TGCAGTGCAACAGCGGGACCCTACGAGCAGTACTTC.

The J gene is TRBJ2-1, the V gene TRBV24-1; D possibly matches TRBD1 or TRBD2 (5 bases each). The germline V gene encodes CDR1 KGHDR and CDR2 SFDVKD. This CDR3 is built from 13 residues. Trimming took 5 bases from V and 7 from J, leaving 11 bases between them. The DNA of the CDR3 is TGTGCCACCAGTGGGGGCCGCGGGAATGAGCAGTTCTTC. Translation gives CATSGGRGNEQFF.

This sequence joins TRBV7-6 and TRBJ1-6; no clear D gene. Germline V lookup: CDR1 SGHVS, CDR2 FNYEAQ. With 11 bases removed from V and 4 bases from J, the gap between germline ends came to 9 bases. The length of the CDR3 is 12 residues. This CDR3 reads CAGGDYNSPLHF. DNA for the CDR3: TGTGCCGGCGGGGATTATAATTCACCCCTCCACTTT.

This clonotype was detected ten times or more. The chain recombines TRBV20-1 with TRBJ2-7; 15 bases fit TRBD2. With V trimmed by 4 bases and J by 3 bases, 10 bases remained unmatched. From germline, CDR1 is DFQATT and CDR2 SNEGSKA (reference sequence). This CDR3 spans 17 amino acids. The CDR3 loop is CSAKQGLAGGRGYEQYF. CDR3 DNA sequence: TGCAGTGCTAAACAGGGACTAGCGGGGGGTAGGGGCTACGAGCAGTACTTC.

With respect to this clonotype: Possible read error: a much larger clone is one base away. The rearrangement joins TRBV9 to TRBJ2-6; D gene ambiguous. This CDR3 contains 15 residues. Germline V gives CDR1 SGDLS, CDR2 YYNGEE. The CDR3 is CASGVEGSGANVLTF. The CDR3 DNA follows: TGTGCCAGCGGCGTAGAAGGCTCTGGGGCCAACGTCCTGACTTTC.

This clonotype was observed many times. The chain uses TRBV24-1 and TRBJ2-7; D might be TRBD2 (5 bases). CDR3 length equals 19 residues. Germline CDR1 reads KGHDR; CDR2 reads SFDVKD. V was pared by 0 bases and J by 4 bases, with 24 bases between. Here the CDR3 DNA reads TGTGCCACCAGTGATTTGCGCGGGCACTCCCTCAGTGGTGGGTACGAGCAGTACTTC. Its translation: CATSDLRGHSLSGGYEQYF.

The chain is built from TRBV2 and TRBJ1-2; no clear D. With 7 bases removed from V and 5 bases from J, the gap between germline ends came to 8 bases. Germline lookup yields CDR1 SNHLY and CDR2 FYNNEI. The CDR3 loop spans 11 amino acids. CDR3 sequence: CASNSGYGYTF. CDR3 DNA sequence: TGTGCCAGCAATTCAGGTTATGGCTACACCTTC.

V is TRBV2 and J is TRBJ2-1, with a weak D call TRBD2 (6 bases). The CDR3 covers 15 residues. V lost 8 bases, J lost 6 bases, and 20 bases lay in between. CDR1 and CDR2 (germline): SNHLY, FYNNEI. CDR3 nucleotide sequence: TGTGCCAGCTCAATGGCGGGGCGACGCCCCAATGAGCAGTTCTTC. Protein product: CASSMAGRRPNEQFF.

The table lists this clonotype with a count of one. The chain has TRBV29-1 and TRBJ2-7; D gene ambiguous. Trimming took off 4 bases at V and 0 bases at J, with 7 bases between the two ends. Germline assignment: CDR1 SQVTM and CDR2 ANQGSEA. The CDR3 is 12 residues long. CDR3 DNA: TGCAGCGTTGGGGAAACCTCCTACGAGCAGTACTTC. As protein: CSVGETSYEQYF.

This clonotype has ten or more counts. V usage is TRBV5-1 and J usage is TRBJ1-2, with 7 nucleotides matching TRBD1. The CDR3 has 13 amino acids. V was pared by 3 bases and J by 2 bases, with 1 base of the junction left unmatched. Germline V gene lookup returns CDR1 SGHRS and CDR2 YFSETQ. The CDR3 bases are TGCGCCAGCAGCTCGGGACAGAACTATGGCTACACCTTC. Translation gives CASSSGQNYGYTF.